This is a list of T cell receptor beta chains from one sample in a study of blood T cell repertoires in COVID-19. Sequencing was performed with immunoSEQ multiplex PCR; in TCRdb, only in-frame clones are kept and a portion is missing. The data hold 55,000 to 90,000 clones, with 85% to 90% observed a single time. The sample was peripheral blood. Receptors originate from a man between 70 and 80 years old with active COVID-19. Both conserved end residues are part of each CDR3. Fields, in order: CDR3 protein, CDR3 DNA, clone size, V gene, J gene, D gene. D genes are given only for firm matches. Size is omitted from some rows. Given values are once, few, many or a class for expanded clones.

cdr3_aa: CASSQGSPSGSPYEQYF
cdr3_nt: TGCGCCAGCAGCCAAGGATCCCCTAGCGGCAGCCCCTACGAGCAGTACTTC
clone_size: NA
v_call: TRBV4-3
j_call: TRBJ2-7
d_call: TRBD2

cdr3_aa: CSAARETQYF
cdr3_nt: TGCAGTGCTGCACGGGAGACCCAGTACTTC
clone_size: NA
v_call: TRBV20-1
j_call: TRBJ2-5
d_call: NA

cdr3_aa: CASSESRPGTDTQYF
cdr3_nt: TGTGCCAGCAGTGAATCCCGTCCTGGCACAGATACGCAGTATTTT
clone_size: NA
v_call: TRBV25-1
j_call: TRBJ2-3
d_call: NA

cdr3_aa: CATSDGTGVQETQYF
cdr3_nt: TGTGCCACCAGTGATGGGACAGGGGTGCAGGAGACCCAGTACTTC
clone_size: NA
v_call: TRBV24-1
j_call: TRBJ2-5
d_call: TRBD1

cdr3_aa: CASSQLARNYGYTF
cdr3_nt: TGTGCCAGCAGCCAATTAGCCCGGAACTATGGCTACACCTTC
clone_size: NA
v_call: TRBV7-2
j_call: TRBJ1-2
d_call: NA

cdr3_aa: CATRRGGGLAGSHEQYF
cdr3_nt: TGTGCCACCAGGCGGGGTGGGGGACTAGCGGGATCCCACGAGCAGTACTTC
clone_size: NA
v_call: TRBV5-6
j_call: TRBJ2-7
d_call: TRBD2

cdr3_aa: CASSSMGRGTEAFF
cdr3_nt: TGTGCCAGCAGCTCCATGGGCCGGGGCACTGAAGCTTTCTTT
clone_size: NA
v_call: TRBV7-3
j_call: TRBJ1-1
d_call: NA

cdr3_aa: CASSPLGLGRGGELFF
cdr3_nt: TGTGCCAGCAGCCCTTTGGGGCTTGGGCGTGGGGGGGAGCTGTTTTTT
clone_size: NA
v_call: TRBV27
j_call: TRBJ2-2
d_call: NA

cdr3_aa: CASSLGGQGPAYEQYF
cdr3_nt: TGCGCCAGCAGCTTGGGGGGACAGGGGCCCGCCTACGAGCAGTACTTC
clone_size: once
v_call: TRBV5-1
j_call: TRBJ2-7
d_call: TRBD1

cdr3_aa: CASSLGGTQYF
cdr3_nt: TGTGCCAGCAGCCTAGGGGGGACCCAGTACTTC
clone_size: once
v_call: TRBV12-3/TRBV12-4
j_call: TRBJ2-5
d_call: NA

cdr3_aa: CASSYRPNYGIGYEQYF
cdr3_nt: TGTGCCAGCAGTTACAGGCCCAACTACGGGATCGGGTACGAGCAGTACTTC
clone_size: once
v_call: TRBV6-2/TRBV6-3
j_call: TRBJ2-7
d_call: NA

cdr3_aa: CASSSPGGVTGYEQYF
cdr3_nt: TGTGCCAGCTCATCCCCTGGGGGGGTGACGGGCTACGAGCAGTACTTC
clone_size: NA
v_call: TRBV18
j_call: TRBJ2-7
d_call: TRBD2

cdr3_aa: CASSLAPGLGYEQYF
cdr3_nt: TGTGCTAGCAGCTTAGCCCCGGGACTAGGGTACGAGCAGTACTTC
clone_size: NA
v_call: TRBV7-7
j_call: TRBJ2-7
d_call: TRBD2

cdr3_aa: CASSEGGRGAQETQYF
cdr3_nt: TGTGCCAGCAGTGAAGGGGGCCGCGGGGCCCAAGAGACCCAGTACTTC
clone_size: NA
v_call: TRBV2
j_call: TRBJ2-5
d_call: NA

cdr3_aa: CASSLGLNSYNEQFF
cdr3_nt: TGTGCCAGCAGCTTAGGACTAAACTCCTACAATGAGCAGTTCTTC
clone_size: NA
v_call: TRBV7-2
j_call: TRBJ2-1
d_call: NA

cdr3_aa: CASSVTGSNSPLHF
cdr3_nt: TGTGCCAGTAGTGTAACAGGGTCCAATTCACCCCTCCACTTT
clone_size: once
v_call: TRBV19
j_call: TRBJ1-6
d_call: NA

cdr3_aa: CASSLRPSGRPNEQFF
cdr3_nt: TGTGCCAGCAGCTTACGTCCTAGCGGGAGGCCCAATGAGCAGTTCTTC
clone_size: NA
v_call: TRBV7-8
j_call: TRBJ2-1
d_call: TRBD2

cdr3_aa: CASTEGPMNTEAFF
cdr3_nt: TGCGCCAGCACGGAGGGCCCTATGAACACTGAAGCTTTCTTT
clone_size: NA
v_call: TRBV5-1
j_call: TRBJ1-1
d_call: NA

cdr3_aa: CATGTSGRREQYF
cdr3_nt: TGTGCCACCGGGACTAGCGGGAGGAGGGAGCAGTACTTC
clone_size: NA
v_call: TRBV12-3/TRBV12-4
j_call: TRBJ2-7
d_call: TRBD2

cdr3_aa: CATSVGGFDTIYF
cdr3_nt: TGTGCCACCAGCGTAGGGGGCTTCGACACCATATATTTT
clone_size: NA
v_call: TRBV28
j_call: TRBJ1-3
d_call: TRBD1

cdr3_aa: CASSLAAGGRRNTEAFF
cdr3_nt: TGTGCCAGCAGCTTGGCCGCAGGGGGCCGGCGAAACACTGAAGCTTTCTTT
clone_size: NA
v_call: TRBV5-4
j_call: TRBJ1-1
d_call: TRBD1

cdr3_aa: CATSRRQATGELFF
cdr3_nt: TGTGCCACCAGCAGGCGACAGGCCACCGGGGAGCTGTTTTTT
clone_size: NA
v_call: TRBV15
j_call: TRBJ2-2
d_call: NA

cdr3_aa: CASSEPGGTSGREQFF
cdr3_nt: TGCGCCAGCAGTGAGCCGGGGGGGACTAGCGGGAGGGAGCAGTTCTTC
clone_size: NA
v_call: TRBV10-2
j_call: TRBJ2-1
d_call: TRBD2

cdr3_aa: CASSSGQGLFQGTEAFF
cdr3_nt: TGTGCCAGCAGCTCCGGACAGGGGTTGTTTCAGGGCACTGAAGCTTTCTTT
clone_size: NA
v_call: TRBV5-4
j_call: TRBJ1-1
d_call: TRBD1

cdr3_aa: CASSHPLTEAFF
cdr3_nt: TGCGCCAGCAGCCACCCCCTGACTGAAGCTTTCTTT
clone_size: NA
v_call: TRBV4-1
j_call: TRBJ1-1
d_call: NA

cdr3_aa: CASSLGTGWAEAFF
cdr3_nt: TGTGCCAGCAGCTTAGGGACAGGGTGGGCTGAAGCTTTCTTT
clone_size: NA
v_call: TRBV7-8
j_call: TRBJ1-1
d_call: TRBD1

cdr3_aa: CASSFSTGDGYTF
cdr3_nt: TGTGCCAGCAGCTTCAGTACAGGGGACGGCTACACCTTC
clone_size: NA
v_call: TRBV5-6
j_call: TRBJ1-2
d_call: TRBD1

cdr3_aa: CSVEGWAGGDEQYF
cdr3_nt: TGCAGCGTTGAAGGGTGGGCAGGGGGCGACGAGCAGTACTTC
clone_size: NA
v_call: TRBV29-1
j_call: TRBJ2-7
d_call: TRBD1

cdr3_aa: CASGPSGSMDTQYF
cdr3_nt: TGTGCCAGTGGACCTAGCGGGAGCATGGATACGCAGTATTTT
clone_size: NA
v_call: TRBV19
j_call: TRBJ2-3
d_call: TRBD2

cdr3_aa: CASAIPGGSYNEQFF
cdr3_nt: TGTGCCAGCGCCATACCGGGGGGGTCCTACAATGAGCAGTTCTTC
clone_size: NA
v_call: TRBV5-8
j_call: TRBJ2-1
d_call: TRBD2

cdr3_aa: CASSQEDRGGEAFF
cdr3_nt: TGTGCCAGCAGCCAAGAGGATAGGGGGGGGGAAGCTTTCTTT
clone_size: NA
v_call: TRBV3-1/TRBV3-2
j_call: TRBJ1-1
d_call: NA

cdr3_aa: CASSPGGPREGYTF
cdr3_nt: TGTGCCAGCAGCCCGGGGGGGCCAAGGGAGGGCTACACCTTC
clone_size: once
v_call: TRBV4-2
j_call: TRBJ1-2
d_call: NA

cdr3_aa: CASSDPGVKNEQFF
cdr3_nt: TGTGCCAGCAGTGACCCCGGGGTCAAGAATGAGCAGTTCTTC
clone_size: NA
v_call: TRBV27
j_call: TRBJ2-1
d_call: NA

cdr3_aa: CASSLGGRAGNTIYF
cdr3_nt: TGTGCCAGCAGCTTAGGGGGCAGGGCTGGAAACACCATATATTTT
clone_size: few
v_call: TRBV7-2
j_call: TRBJ1-3
d_call: NA

cdr3_aa: CASSVGASGGNYEQYF
cdr3_nt: TGTGCCAGCAGCGTAGGGGCTAGCGGAGGCAACTACGAGCAGTACTTC
clone_size: NA
v_call: TRBV9
j_call: TRBJ2-7
d_call: TRBD2

cdr3_aa: CASSPTPRGETQYF
cdr3_nt: TGTGCCAGCAGCCCCACCCCTCGGGGAGAGACCCAGTACTTC
clone_size: NA
v_call: TRBV9
j_call: TRBJ2-5
d_call: NA

cdr3_aa: CASSLGPSGREDTQYF
cdr3_nt: TGCGCCAGCAGCTTGGGGCCTAGCGGGCGGGAAGATACGCAGTATTTT
clone_size: NA
v_call: TRBV5-1
j_call: TRBJ2-3
d_call: TRBD2

cdr3_aa: CASSLTPYEQYF
cdr3_nt: TGTGCCAGCAGCCTAACCCCCTACGAGCAGTACTTC
clone_size: NA
v_call: TRBV6-5
j_call: TRBJ2-7
d_call: NA

cdr3_aa: CASSPETSVGDTQYF
cdr3_nt: TGTGCCAGCAGCCCCGAGACTAGCGTCGGAGATACGCAGTATTTT
clone_size: NA
v_call: TRBV6-5
j_call: TRBJ2-3
d_call: TRBD2

cdr3_aa: CASSRIGGQGAYEQYF
cdr3_nt: TGTGCCAGCAGTCGTATTGGGGGACAGGGGGCTTACGAGCAGTACTTC
clone_size: NA
v_call: TRBV7-9
j_call: TRBJ2-7
d_call: TRBD1

cdr3_aa: CSASTGSNQPQHF
cdr3_nt: TGCAGTGCCAGTACAGGGAGCAATCAGCCCCAGCATTTT
clone_size: NA
v_call: TRBV20-1
j_call: TRBJ1-5
d_call: NA

cdr3_aa: CASRRGTNEKLFF
cdr3_nt: TGTGCCAGCAGGCGGGGGACTAATGAAAAACTGTTTTTT
clone_size: NA
v_call: TRBV12-3/TRBV12-4
j_call: TRBJ1-4
d_call: NA

cdr3_aa: CASSSGTSGSRADTQYF
cdr3_nt: TGTGCCAGCAGCTCAGGGACTAGCGGGAGTCGGGCAGATACGCAGTATTTT
clone_size: NA
v_call: TRBV7-2
j_call: TRBJ2-3
d_call: TRBD2

cdr3_aa: CASSPVGGGGDTQYF
cdr3_nt: TGTGCCAGCAGCCCGGTTGGGGGCGGTGGAGATACGCAGTATTTT
clone_size: NA
v_call: TRBV7-3
j_call: TRBJ2-3
d_call: NA

cdr3_aa: CASSLGTSNEQFF
cdr3_nt: TGTGCCAGCAGCTTAGGGACTTCTAATGAGCAGTTCTTC
clone_size: NA
v_call: TRBV7-3
j_call: TRBJ2-1
d_call: NA

cdr3_aa: CSTGTVSNYGYTF
cdr3_nt: TGCAGCACCGGGACAGTTTCTAACTATGGCTACACCTTC
clone_size: NA
v_call: TRBV29-1
j_call: TRBJ1-2
d_call: TRBD1

cdr3_aa: CATSRDRQLAGRVGQFF
cdr3_nt: TGTGCCACCAGCAGAGATCGGCAGCTAGCGGGAAGGGTTGGGCAGTTCTTC
clone_size: NA
v_call: TRBV15
j_call: TRBJ2-1
d_call: TRBD2

cdr3_aa: CASMRLTSTDTQYF
cdr3_nt: TGTGCCAGCATGCGTCTCACTAGCACAGATACGCAGTATTTT
clone_size: NA
v_call: TRBV6-5
j_call: TRBJ2-3
d_call: NA

cdr3_aa: CASSRDSQETQYF
cdr3_nt: TGTGCCAGCAGCCGGGACAGCCAAGAGACCCAGTACTTC
clone_size: NA
v_call: TRBV7-8
j_call: TRBJ2-5
d_call: TRBD1

cdr3_aa: CASSPGTGHYEQYF
cdr3_nt: TGTGCCAGCAGCCCCGGGACAGGCCACTACGAGCAGTACTTC
clone_size: NA
v_call: TRBV11-3
j_call: TRBJ2-7
d_call: TRBD1

cdr3_aa: CASSRTLGEQFF
cdr3_nt: TGTGCCAGCAGCCGGACTTTAGGTGAGCAGTTCTTC
clone_size: NA
v_call: TRBV5-4
j_call: TRBJ2-1
d_call: NA

cdr3_aa: CASSLDAGANEKLFF
cdr3_nt: TGTGCTAGCAGCTTAGATGCAGGGGCTAATGAAAAACTGTTTTTT
clone_size: NA
v_call: TRBV7-7
j_call: TRBJ1-4
d_call: NA